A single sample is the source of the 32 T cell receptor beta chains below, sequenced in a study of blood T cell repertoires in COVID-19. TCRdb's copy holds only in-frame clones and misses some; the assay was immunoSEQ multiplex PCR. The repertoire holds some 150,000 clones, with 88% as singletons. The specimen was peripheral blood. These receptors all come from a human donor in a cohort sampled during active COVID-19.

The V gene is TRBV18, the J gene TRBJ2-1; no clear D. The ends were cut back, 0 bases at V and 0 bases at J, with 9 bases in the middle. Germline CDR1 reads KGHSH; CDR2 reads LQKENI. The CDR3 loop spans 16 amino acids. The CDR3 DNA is TGTGCCAGCTCACCACCCGCCCCGAGCTCCTACAATGAGCAGTTCTTC. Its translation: CASSPPAPSSYNEQFF.

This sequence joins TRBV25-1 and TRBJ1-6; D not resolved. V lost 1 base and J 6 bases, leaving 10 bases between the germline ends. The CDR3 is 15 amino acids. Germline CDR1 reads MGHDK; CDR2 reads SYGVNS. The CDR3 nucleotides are TGTGCCAGCAGTGAATCCTCAGTCCTTAATTCACCCCTCCACTTT. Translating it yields CASSESSVLNSPLHF.

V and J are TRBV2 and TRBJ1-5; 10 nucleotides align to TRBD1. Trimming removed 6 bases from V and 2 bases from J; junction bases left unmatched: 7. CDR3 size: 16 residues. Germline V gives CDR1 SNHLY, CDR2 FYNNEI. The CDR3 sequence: CASRITGTGGNQPQHF. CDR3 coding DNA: TGTGCCAGCAGGATTACCGGGACAGGGGGCAATCAGCCCCAGCATTTT.

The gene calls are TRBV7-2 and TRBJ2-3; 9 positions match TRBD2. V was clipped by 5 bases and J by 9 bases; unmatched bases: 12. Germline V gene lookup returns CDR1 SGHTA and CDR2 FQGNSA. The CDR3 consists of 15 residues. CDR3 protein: CASSVRASGTPTQYF. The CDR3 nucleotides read TGTGCCAGCAGCGTTCGGGCTAGCGGGACTCCCACGCAGTATTTT.

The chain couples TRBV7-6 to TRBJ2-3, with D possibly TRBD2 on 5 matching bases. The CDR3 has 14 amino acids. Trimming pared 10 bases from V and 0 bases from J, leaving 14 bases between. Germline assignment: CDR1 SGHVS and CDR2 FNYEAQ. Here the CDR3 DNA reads TGTGCCATCGACGCAACTAGGAGCACAGATACGCAGTATTTT. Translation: CAIDATRSTDTQYF.

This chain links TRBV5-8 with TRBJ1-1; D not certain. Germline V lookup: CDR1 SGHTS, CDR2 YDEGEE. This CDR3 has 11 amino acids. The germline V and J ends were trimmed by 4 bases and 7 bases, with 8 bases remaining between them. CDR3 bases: TGTGCCAGCAGCCCGCCCGGTGAAGCTTTCTTT. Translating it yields CASSPPGEAFF.

The DNA of the CDR3 is TGTGCCACCAGTTTAGCGGGGGACAGGGATACGCAGTATTTT. Its protein is CATSLAGDRDTQYF. The V call is TRBV24-1, the J call TRBJ2-3, with a tentative D call TRBD2 (9 bases). The CDR3 covers 14 residues. Per germline, CDR1 KGHDR and CDR2 SFDVKD. The V gene lost 6 bases and the J gene lost 6 bases, with 15 bases spanning the gap.

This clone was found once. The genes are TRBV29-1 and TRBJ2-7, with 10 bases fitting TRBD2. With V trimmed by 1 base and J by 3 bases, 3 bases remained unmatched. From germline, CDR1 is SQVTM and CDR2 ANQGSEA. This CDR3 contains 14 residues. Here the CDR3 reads CSVEGTSGDYEQYF. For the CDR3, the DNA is TGCAGCGTTGAAGGGACTAGCGGAGACTACGAGCAGTACTTC.

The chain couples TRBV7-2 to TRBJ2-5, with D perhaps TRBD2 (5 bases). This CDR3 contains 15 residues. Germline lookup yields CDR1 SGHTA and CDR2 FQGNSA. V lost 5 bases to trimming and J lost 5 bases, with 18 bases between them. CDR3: CASSPGFVLWETQYF. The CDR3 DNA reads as TGTGCCAGCAGCCCGGGGTTTGTACTTTGGGAGACCCAGTACTTC.

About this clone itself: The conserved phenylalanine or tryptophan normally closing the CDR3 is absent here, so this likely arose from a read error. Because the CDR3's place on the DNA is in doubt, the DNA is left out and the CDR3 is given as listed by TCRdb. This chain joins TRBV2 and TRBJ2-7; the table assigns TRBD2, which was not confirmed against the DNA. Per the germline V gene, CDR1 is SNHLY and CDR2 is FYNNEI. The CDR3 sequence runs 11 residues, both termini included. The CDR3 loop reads CASSDTSRLQS.

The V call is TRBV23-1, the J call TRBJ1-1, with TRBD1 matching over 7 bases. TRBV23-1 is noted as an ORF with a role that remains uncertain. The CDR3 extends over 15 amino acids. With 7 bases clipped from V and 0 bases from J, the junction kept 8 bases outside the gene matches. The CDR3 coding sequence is TGCGCCAGCACCCACAGGGGTAGGGTGAACACTGAAGCTTTCTTT. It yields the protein CASTHRGRVNTEAFF.

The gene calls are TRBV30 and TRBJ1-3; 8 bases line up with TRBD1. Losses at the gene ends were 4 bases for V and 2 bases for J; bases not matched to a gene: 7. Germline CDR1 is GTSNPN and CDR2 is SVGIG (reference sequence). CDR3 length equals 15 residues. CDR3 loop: CAWKHRGSAGNTIYF. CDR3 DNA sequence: TGTGCCTGGAAGCACAGGGGGTCCGCTGGAAACACCATATATTTT.

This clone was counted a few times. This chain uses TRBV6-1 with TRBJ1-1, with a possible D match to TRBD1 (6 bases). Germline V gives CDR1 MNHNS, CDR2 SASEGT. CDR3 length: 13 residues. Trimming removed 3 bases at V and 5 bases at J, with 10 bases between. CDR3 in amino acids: CASSDRGETEAFF. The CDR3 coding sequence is TGTGCCAGCAGTGACAGGGGAGAGACTGAAGCTTTCTTT.

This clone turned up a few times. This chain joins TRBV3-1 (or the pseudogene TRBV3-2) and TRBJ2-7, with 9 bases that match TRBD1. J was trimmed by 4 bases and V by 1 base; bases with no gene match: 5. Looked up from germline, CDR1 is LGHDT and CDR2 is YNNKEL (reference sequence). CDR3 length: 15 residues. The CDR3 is CASSQAGQGIYEQYF. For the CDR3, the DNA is TGTGCCAGCAGCCAAGCCGGACAGGGGATTTACGAGCAGTACTTC.

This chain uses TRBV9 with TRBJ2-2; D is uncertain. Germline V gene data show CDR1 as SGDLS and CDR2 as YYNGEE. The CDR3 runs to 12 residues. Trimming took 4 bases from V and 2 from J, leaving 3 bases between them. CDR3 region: CASSQNTGELFF. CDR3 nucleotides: TGTGCCAGCAGCCAAAACACCGGGGAGCTGTTTTTT.

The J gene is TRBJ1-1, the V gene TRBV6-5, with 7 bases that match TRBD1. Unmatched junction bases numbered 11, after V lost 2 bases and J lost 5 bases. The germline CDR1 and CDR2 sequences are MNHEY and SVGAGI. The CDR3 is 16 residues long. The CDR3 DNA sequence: TGTGCCAGCAGTTACCGATCCGGCAGGGGGTGGACTGAAGCTTTCTTT. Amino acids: CASSYRSGRGWTEAFF.

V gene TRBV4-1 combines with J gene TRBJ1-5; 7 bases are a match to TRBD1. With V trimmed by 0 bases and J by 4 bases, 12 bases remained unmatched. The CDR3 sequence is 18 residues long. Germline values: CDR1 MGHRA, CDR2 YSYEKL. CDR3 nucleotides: TGCGCCAGCAGCCAAGAAAGGGCCGTCGACAGGGCTAATCAGCCCCAGCATTTT. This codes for CASSQERAVDRANQPQHF.

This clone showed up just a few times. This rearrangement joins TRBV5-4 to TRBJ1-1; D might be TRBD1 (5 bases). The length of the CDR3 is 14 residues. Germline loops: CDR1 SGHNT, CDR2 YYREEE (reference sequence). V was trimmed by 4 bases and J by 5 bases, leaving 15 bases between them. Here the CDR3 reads CASSPSTGGTEAFF. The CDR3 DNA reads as TGTGCCAGCAGCCCCTCGACGGGGGGTACTGAAGCTTTCTTT.

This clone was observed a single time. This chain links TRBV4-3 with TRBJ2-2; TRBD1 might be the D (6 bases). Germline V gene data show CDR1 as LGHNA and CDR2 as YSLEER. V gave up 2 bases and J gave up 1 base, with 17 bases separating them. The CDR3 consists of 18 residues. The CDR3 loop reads CASSQRSGGHLNTGELFF. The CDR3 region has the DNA TGCGCCAGCAGCCAAAGGTCTGGGGGACACCTGAACACCGGGGAGCTGTTTTTT.

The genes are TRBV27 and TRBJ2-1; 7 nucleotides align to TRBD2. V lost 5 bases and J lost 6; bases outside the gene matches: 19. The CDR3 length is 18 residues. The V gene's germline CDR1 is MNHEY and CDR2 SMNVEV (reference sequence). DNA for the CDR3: TGTGCCAGCAGTCGACAGATCTCCAGCGGGAAAACTAGCAATGAGCAGTTCTTC. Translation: CASSRQISSGKTSNEQFF.

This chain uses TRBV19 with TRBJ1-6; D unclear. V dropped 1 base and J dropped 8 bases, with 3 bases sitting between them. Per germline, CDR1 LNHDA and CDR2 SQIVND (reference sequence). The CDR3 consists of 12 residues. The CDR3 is CASSIGDSPLHF. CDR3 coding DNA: TGTGCCAGTAGTATAGGCGATTCACCCCTCCACTTT.

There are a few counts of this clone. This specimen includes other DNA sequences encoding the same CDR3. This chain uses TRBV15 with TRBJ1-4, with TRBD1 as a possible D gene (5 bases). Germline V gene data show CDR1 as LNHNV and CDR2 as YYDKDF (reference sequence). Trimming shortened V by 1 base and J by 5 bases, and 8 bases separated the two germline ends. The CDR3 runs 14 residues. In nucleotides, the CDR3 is TGTGCCACCAGCAGAGGCCAGGGAAATGAAAAACTGTTTTTT. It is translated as CATSRGQGNEKLFF.

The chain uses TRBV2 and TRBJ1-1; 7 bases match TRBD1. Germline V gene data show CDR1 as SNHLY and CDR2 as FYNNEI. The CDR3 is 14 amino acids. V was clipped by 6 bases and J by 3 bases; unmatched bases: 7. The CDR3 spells CASRGTELDTEAFF. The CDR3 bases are TGTGCCAGCAGGGGGACAGAGCTGGACACTGAAGCTTTCTTT.

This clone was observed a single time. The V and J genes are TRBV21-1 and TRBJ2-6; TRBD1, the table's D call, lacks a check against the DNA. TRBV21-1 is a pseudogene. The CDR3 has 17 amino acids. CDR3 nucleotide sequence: TGTGCCAGCAGCAAAGTTAATGGCCTCTCTGGGGCCAACGTCCTGACTTTC. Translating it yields CASSKVNGLSGANVLTF.

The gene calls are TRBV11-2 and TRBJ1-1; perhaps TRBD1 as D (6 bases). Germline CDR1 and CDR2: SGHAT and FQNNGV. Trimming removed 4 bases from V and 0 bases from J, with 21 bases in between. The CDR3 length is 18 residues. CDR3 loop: CASSSSGTPSNMNTEAFF. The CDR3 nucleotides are TGTGCCAGCAGCTCATCCGGGACACCGAGTAACATGAACACTGAAGCTTTCTTT. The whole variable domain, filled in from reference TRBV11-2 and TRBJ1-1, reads EAGVAQSPRYKIIEKRQSVAFWCNPISGHATLYWYQQILGQGPKLLIQFQNNGVVDDSQLPKDRFSAERLKGVDSTLKIQPAKLEDSAVYLCASSSSGTPSNMNTEAFFGQGTRLTVV.

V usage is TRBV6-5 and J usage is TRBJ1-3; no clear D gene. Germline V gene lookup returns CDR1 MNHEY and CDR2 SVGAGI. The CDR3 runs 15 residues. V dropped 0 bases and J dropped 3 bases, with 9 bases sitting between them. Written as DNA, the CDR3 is TGTGCCAGCAGTTACTCGGAGGGCTATGGAAACACCATATATTTT. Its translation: CASSYSEGYGNTIYF.

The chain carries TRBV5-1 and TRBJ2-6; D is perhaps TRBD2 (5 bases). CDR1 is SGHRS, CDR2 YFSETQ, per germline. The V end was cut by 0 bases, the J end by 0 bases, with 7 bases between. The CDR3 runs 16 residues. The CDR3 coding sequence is TGCGCCAGCAGCTTGGCCGGGAACTCTGGGGCCAACGTCCTGACTTTC. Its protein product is CASSLAGNSGANVLTF.

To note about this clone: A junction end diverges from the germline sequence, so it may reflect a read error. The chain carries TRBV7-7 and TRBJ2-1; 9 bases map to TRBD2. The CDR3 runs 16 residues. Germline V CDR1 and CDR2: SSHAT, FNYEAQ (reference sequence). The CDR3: CASSLDAGGPINEQFF. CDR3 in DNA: TGTGCTAGCAGCTTAGACGCGGGAGGGCCTATCAATGAGCAGTTCTTC.

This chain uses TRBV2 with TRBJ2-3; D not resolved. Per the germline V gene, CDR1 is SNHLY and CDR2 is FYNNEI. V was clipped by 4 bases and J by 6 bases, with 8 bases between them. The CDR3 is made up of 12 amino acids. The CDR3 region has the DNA TGTGCCAGCAGTGGGTTTGAGGATACGCAGTATTTT. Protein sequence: CASSGFEDTQYF.

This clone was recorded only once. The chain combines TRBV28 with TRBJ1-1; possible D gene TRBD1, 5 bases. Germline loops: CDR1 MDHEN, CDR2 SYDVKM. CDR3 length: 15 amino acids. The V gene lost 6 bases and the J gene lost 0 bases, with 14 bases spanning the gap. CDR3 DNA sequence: TGTGCCAGCAGACCGCCGGGGGGAATGAACACTGAAGCTTTCTTT. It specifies CASRPPGGMNTEAFF.

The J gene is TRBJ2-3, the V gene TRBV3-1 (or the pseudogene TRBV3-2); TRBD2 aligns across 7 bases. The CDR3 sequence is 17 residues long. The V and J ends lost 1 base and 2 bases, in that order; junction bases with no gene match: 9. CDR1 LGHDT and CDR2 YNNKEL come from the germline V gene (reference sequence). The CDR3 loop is CASSQGLTAGDTDTQYF. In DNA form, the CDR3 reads TGTGCCAGCAGCCAAGGACTGACGGCGGGGGACACAGATACGCAGTATTTT.

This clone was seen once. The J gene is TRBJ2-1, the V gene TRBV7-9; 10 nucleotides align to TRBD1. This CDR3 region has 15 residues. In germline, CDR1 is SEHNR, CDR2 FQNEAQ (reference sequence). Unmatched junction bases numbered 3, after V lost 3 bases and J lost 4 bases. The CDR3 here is CASSFGQGEYNEQFF. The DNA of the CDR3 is TGTGCCAGCAGCTTCGGACAGGGGGAGTACAATGAGCAGTTCTTC. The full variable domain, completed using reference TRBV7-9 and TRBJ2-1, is DTGVSQNPRHKITKRGQNVTFRCDPISEHNRLYWYRQTLGQGPEFLTYFQNEAQLEKSRLLSDRFSAERPKGSFSTLEIQRTEQGDSAMYLCASSFGQGEYNEQFFGPGTRLTVL.